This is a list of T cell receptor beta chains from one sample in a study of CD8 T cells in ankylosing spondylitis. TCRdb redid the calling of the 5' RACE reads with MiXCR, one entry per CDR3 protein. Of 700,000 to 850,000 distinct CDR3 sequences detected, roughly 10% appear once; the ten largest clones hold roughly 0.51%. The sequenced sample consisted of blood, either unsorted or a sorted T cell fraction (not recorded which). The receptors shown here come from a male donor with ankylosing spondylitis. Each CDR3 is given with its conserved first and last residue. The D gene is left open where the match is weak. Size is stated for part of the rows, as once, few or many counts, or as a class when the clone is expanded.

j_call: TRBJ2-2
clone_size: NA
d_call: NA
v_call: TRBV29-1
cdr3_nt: TGCAGCGTTGCCCGAAGGGCCGGGGGGAACACCGGGGAGCTGTTTTTT
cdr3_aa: CSVARRAGGNTGELFF

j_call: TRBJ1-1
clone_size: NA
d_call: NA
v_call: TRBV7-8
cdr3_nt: TGTGCCAGCAGCCAGGACAGAGAAGCTTTCTTT
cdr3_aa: CASSQDREAFF

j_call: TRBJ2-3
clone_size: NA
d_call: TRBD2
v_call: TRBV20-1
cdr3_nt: TGCAGTGCTTTGTCCGGGCTAGCGGGAGCGGATACGCAGTATTTT
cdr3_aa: CSALSGLAGADTQYF

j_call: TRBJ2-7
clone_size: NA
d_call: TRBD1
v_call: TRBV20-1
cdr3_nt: TGCAGTGCTGCAAGACAGGGCCGGGAGCAGTACTTC
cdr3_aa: CSAARQGREQYF

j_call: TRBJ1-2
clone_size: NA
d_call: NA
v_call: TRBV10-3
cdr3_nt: TGTGCCATCAAGAGGACAGTAGCTAACTATGGCTACACCTTC
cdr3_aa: CAIKRTVANYGYTF

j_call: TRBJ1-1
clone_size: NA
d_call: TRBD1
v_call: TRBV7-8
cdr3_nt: TGTGCCAGCAGTTCTCCAATCCGCCGGGCAGGGGGGAGCACTGAAGCTTTCTTT
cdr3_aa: CASSSPIRRAGGSTEAFF

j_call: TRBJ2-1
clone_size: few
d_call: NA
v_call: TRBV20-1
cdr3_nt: TGCAGTGCCCCTTCGAACAATGAGCAGTTCTTC
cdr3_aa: CSAPSNNEQFF

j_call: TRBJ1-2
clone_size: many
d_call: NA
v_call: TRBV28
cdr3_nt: TGTGCCAGCAGTTTACGACACCTTAACTATGGCTACACCTTC
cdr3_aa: CASSLRHLNYGYTF

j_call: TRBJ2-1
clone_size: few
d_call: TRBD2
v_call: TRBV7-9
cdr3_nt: TGTGCCAGCAGCTTTCTAGCGGGAGAGAGCAATGAGCAGTTCTTC
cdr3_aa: CASSFLAGESNEQFF

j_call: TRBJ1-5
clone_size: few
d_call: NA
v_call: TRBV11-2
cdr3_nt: TGTGCCAGCAGCTTCTCTCCGGGGTCCCCCCAGCATTTT
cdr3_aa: CASSFSPGSPQHF

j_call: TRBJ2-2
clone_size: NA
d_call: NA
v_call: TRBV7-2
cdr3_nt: TGTGCCAGCAGCGCAGTTAGGACCGGGGAGCTGTTTTTT
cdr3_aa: CASSAVRTGELFF

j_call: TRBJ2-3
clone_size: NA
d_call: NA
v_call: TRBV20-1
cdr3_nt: TGCAGTGCCTCTGGGAGGGGGAGTATAGGAGATACGCAGTATTTT
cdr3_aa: CSASGRGSIGDTQYF

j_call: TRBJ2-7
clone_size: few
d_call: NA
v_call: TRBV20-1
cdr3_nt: TGCAGTGCTAGAGATGCCGGGACATACGACTCCTACGAGCAGTACTTC
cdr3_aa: CSARDAGTYDSYEQYF

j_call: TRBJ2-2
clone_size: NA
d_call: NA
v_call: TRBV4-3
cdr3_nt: TGCGCCAGCAGCTTTCTCTTTAGGGTAGCGAGGTACACCGGGGAGCTGTTTTTT
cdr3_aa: CASSFLFRVARYTGELFF

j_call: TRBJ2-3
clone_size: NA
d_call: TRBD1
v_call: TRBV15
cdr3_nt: TGTGCCACCAGCAAAGACAGGGGAGGCACAGATACGCAGTATTTT
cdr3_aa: CATSKDRGGTDTQYF

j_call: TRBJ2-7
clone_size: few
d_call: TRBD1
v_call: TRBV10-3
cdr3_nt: TGTGCCATCAGCGGGGGACCGGGACAGGGTGGCGAGCAGTACTTC
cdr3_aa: CAISGGPGQGGEQYF

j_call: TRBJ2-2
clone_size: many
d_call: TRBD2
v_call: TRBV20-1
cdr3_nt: TGCAGTGCTCCAGCGGGAGGGCCGGAAGGGGAGCTGTTTTTT
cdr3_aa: CSAPAGGPEGELFF

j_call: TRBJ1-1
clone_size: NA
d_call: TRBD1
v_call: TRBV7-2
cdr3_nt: TGTGCCAGCAGCTTAATGACACAGGGGAAAGCTTTCTTT
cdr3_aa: CASSLMTQGKAFF

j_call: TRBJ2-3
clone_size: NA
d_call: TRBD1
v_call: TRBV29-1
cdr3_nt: TGCAGCGTTCAGGACAGGGGCACAGATACGCAGTATTTT
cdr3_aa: CSVQDRGTDTQYF

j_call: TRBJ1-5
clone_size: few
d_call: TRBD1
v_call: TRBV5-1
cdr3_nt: TGCGCCAGCAGCTTGACCGGACAGGTAAATCAGCCCCAGCATTTT
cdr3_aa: CASSLTGQVNQPQHF

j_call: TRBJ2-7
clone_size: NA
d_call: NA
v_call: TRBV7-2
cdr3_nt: TGTGCCAGCAGCCCTACAGTAGGGAACGAGCAGTACTTC
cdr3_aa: CASSPTVGNEQYF

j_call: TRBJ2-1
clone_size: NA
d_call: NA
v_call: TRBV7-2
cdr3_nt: TGTGCCAGCAGCTTAGCGGTGAGTCGGGAGCAGTTCTTC
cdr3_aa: CASSLAVSREQFF

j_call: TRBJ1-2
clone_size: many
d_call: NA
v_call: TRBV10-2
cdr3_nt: TGCGCCAGCACCGAAATACTAGGGATGGGAGGCTACACCTTC
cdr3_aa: CASTEILGMGGYTF

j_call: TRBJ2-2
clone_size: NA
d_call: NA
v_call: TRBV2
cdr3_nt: TGTGCCAGCAACCAGGATTCTAGCGCCGGGGAGCTGTTTTTT
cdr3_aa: CASNQDSSAGELFF

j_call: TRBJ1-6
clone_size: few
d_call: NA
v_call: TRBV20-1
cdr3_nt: TGCAGTGCTCACCGGGCCTATAATTCACCCCTCCACTTT
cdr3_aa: CSAHRAYNSPLHF

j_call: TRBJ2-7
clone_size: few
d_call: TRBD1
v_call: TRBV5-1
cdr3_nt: TGCGCCAGCAGCTTTGGGACAGCCGATTCATACGAGCAGTACTTC
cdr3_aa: CASSFGTADSYEQYF

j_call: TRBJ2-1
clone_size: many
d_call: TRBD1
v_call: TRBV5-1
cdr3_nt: TGCGCCAGCAGCTCGGGACAGGACTACAATGAGCAGTTCTTC
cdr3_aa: CASSSGQDYNEQFF

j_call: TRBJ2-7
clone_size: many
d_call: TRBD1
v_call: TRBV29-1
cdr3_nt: TGCAGCGTTGCTAGGACAGGGCAAGAGCAGTACTTC
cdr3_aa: CSVARTGQEQYF

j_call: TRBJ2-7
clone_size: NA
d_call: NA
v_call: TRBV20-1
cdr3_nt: TGCAGTGCCGGAGAGACGGGGGAGCAGTACTTC
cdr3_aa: CSAGETGEQYF

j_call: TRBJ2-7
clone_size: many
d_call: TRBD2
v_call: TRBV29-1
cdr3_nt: TGCAGCGCCGACAGTGGGGGGGACGAGCAGTACTTC
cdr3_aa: CSADSGGDEQYF

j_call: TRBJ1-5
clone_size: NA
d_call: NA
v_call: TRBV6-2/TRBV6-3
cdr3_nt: TGTGCCAGCAGTTCGGCCTCTTATAGCAATCAGCCCCAGCATTTT
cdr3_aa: CASSSASYSNQPQHF

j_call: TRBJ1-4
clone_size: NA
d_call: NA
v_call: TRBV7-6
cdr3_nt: TGTGCCAGCAGCCGATACCGACAGGATAATGAAAAACTGTTTTTT
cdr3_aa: CASSRYRQDNEKLFF

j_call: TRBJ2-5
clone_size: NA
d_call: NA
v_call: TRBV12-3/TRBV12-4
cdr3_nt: TGTGCCAGTCTTGGGGACACCGGGGGAGAGACCCAGTACTTC
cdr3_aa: CASLGDTGGETQYF

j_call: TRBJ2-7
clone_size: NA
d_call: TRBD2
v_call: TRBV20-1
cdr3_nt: TGCAGTGCCACCCCGGGCGGGAGTTTTTACGAGCAGTACTTC
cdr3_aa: CSATPGGSFYEQYF

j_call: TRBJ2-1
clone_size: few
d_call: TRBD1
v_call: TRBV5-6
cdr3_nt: TGTGCCAGCAGCGCTTTAGTGTCCCCCGGAGGCTACAGGGGTGAGCAGTTCTTC
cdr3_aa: CASSALVSPGGYRGEQFF

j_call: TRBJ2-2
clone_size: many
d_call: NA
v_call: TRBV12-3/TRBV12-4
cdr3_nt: TGTGCCAACAGGATCTCTAACGGGGAGCTGTTTTTT
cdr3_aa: CANRISNGELFF

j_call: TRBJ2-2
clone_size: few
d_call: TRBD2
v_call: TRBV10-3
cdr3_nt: TGTGCCACCGCAACTAGCGGGGGGGCTAAGGCCGGGGAGCTGTTTTTT
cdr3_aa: CATATSGGAKAGELFF

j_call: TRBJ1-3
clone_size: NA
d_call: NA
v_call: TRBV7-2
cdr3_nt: TGTGCCAGCAGCTTTCAGACGAGCTCTGGAAACACCATATATTTT
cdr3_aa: CASSFQTSSGNTIYF

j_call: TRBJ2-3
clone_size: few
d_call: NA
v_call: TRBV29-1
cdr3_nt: TGCAGCGTTGGAGCGCGTGATACGCAGTATTTT
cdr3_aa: CSVGARDTQYF